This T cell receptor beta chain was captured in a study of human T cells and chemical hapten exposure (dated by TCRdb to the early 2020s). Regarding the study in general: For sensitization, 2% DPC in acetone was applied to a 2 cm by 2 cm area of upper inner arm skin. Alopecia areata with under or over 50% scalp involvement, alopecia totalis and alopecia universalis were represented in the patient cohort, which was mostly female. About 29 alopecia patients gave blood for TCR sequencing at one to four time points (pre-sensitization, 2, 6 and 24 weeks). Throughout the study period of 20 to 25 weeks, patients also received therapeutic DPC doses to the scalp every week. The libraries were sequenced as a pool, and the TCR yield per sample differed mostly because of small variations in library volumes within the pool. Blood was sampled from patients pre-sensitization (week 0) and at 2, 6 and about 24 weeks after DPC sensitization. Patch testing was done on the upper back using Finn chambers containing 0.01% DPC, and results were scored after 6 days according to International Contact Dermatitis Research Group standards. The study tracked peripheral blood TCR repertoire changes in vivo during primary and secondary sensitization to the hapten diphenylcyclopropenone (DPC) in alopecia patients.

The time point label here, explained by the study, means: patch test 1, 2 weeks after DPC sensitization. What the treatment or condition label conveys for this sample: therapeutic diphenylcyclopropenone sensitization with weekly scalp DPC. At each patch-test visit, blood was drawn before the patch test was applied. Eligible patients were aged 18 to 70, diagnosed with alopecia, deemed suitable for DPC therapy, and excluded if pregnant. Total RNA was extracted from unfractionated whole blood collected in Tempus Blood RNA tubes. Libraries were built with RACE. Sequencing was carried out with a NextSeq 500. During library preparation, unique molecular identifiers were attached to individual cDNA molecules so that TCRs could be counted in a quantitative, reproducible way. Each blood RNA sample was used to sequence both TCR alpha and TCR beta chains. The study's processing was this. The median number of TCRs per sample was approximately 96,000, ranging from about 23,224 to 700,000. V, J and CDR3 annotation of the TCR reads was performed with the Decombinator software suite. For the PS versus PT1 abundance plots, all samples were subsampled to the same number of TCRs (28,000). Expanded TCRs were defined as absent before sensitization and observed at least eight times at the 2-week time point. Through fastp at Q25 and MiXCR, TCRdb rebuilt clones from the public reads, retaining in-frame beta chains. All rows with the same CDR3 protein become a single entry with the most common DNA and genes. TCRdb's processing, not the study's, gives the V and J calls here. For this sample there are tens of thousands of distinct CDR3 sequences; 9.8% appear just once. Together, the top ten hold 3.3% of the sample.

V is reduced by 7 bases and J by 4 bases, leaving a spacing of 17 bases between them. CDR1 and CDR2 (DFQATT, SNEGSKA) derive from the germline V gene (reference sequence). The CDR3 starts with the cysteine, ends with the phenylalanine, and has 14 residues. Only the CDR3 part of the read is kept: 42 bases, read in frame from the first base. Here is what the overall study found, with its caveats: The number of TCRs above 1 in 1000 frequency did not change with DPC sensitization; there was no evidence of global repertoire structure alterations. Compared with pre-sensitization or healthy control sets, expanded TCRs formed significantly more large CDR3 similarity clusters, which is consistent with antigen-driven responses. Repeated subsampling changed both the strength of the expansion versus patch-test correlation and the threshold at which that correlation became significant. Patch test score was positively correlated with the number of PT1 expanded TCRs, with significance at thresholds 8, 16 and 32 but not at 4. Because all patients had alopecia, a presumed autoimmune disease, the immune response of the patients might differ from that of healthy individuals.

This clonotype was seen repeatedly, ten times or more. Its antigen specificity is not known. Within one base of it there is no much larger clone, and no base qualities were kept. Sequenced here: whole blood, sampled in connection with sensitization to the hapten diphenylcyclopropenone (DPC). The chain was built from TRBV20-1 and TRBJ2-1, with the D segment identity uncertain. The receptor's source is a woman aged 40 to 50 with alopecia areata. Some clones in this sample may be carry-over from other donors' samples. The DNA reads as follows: TGCAGTGTCCTAAGGGTGGGCAAATACAATGAGCAGTTCTTC. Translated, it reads CSVLRVGKYNEQFF.